This entry concerns a single T cell receptor beta chain. The antigen remains undetermined. This sample is drawn from a study of follicular helper T cells after annual influenza vaccination. Overall study findings and caveats: Rare clonotypes were missed; only about 9-21% of cells gave TCRB.

Time point: 2014-2015 season, pre-vaccination. The CDR3 sequence is 14 residues long. CDR1 is SGHDN and CDR2 is FVKESK in the germline V gene. V lost 4 bases, J lost 0 bases, and 7 bases lay in between. Survey level resolution was used for TCRB sequencing. Clones were read by immunoSEQ multiplex PCR, and TCRdb kept only the in-frame ones, dropping some. The sample contains approximately 11,000 clones, approximately 80% of which appear only once. This TCR came from an adult who received the influenza vaccine. This specimen consisted of CXCR5- memory CD4+ T cells sorted from blood, obtained on the day of influenza vaccination. The chain couples TRBV14 to TRBJ2-1; D gene uncertain. CDR3 in DNA: TGTGCCAGCAGCCGCGGCGGCTCCTACAATGAGCAGTTCTTC. Translated, it gives CASSRGGSYNEQFF.